The clone carrying this TCR beta chain has a single count. The antigen is unknown. The sample belongs to a study of blood T cells in healthy people across ages. Overall study: With template switching, about one barcoded beta molecule was captured per two T cells.

Germline V gene sequence: CDR1 SQVTM, CDR2 ANQGSEA. V gave up 6 bases and J gave up 5 bases, with 14 bases separating them. This CDR3 spans 13 amino acids. General study points: CMV infection status of these donors was not known. The study regarded diversity estimates from one million T cells as underestimates.

A second about 6 to 11 cycle PCR used barcoded and J-beta primers. TCRdb reprocessed the 5' RACE reads with MiXCR, giving one entry per CDR3 protein. The sample lists 1.5 million or so distinct CDR3 sequences, 35% to 45% occurring once. Donors were systemically healthy Caucasian individuals from Russia aged roughly 6 to 90 years. Sample: blood. The chain has TRBV29-1 and TRBJ2-1; D possibly corresponds to TRBD2 (7 bases). The sequence derives from a woman younger than 30 in good health. In nucleotides, the CDR3 is TGCAGCGTCTGGGGGGGGGCCCACAATGAGCAGTTCTTC. Translating gives CSVWGGAHNEQFF.